What follows are 29 T cell receptor beta chains derived from one specimen sequenced in a study of cytomegalovirus exposure and HLA in healthy donors. It was with 60 Vbeta and 13 Jbeta primers that the PCR ran. Clones were sequenced by immunoSEQ multiplex PCR, and TCRdb holds only the in-frame ones, with some missing. The data show 130,000 or so clones, roughly three fifths seen once. Sequencing was carried out using PBMCs. Every receptor here comes from a woman aged 60-75 years in good health and CMV-seronegative.

This clone has only a few counts. The CDR3, as DNA: TGTGCCAGCAGCTTAGGACTAGCGGAAGATACGCAGTATTTT. Encoded protein: CASSLGLAEDTQYF. The chain recombines TRBV5-4 with TRBJ2-3; TRBD2 aligns across 10 bases. With V trimmed by 2 bases and J by 5 bases, 2 bases remained unmatched. The length of the CDR3 is 14 residues. CDR1 and CDR2 (germline): SGHNT, YYREEE (reference sequence).

The chain carries TRBV2 and TRBJ1-5; possibly TRBD1 for D (5 bases). V shed 0 bases and J shed 1 base, with 16 bases lying between them. Germline V gives CDR1 SNHLY, CDR2 FYNNEI. This CDR3 spans 18 amino acids. The CDR3 bases are TGTGCCAGCAGTGAAGCGCTACGCTCCCAGGGAAGCAATCAGCCCCAGCATTTT. The encoded protein is CASSEALRSQGSNQPQHF.

This clone was found once. The chain has TRBV9 and TRBJ2-5; 9 nucleotides align to TRBD2. The CDR3 loop spans 16 amino acids. The germline CDR1 and CDR2 sequences are SGDLS and YYNGEE. V trimming: 0 bases; J trimming: 2 bases; junction bases outside the gene matches: 5. In DNA form, the CDR3 reads TGTGCCAGCAGCGTAGCATCGCTAGCGGGGCAAGAGACCCAGTACTTC. Translating gives CASSVASLAGQETQYF.

V usage is TRBV2 and J usage is TRBJ1-6, with a tentative D call TRBD1 (6 bases). Germline assignment: CDR1 SNHLY and CDR2 FYNNEI. V was trimmed by 7 bases and J by 0 bases, leaving 13 bases between them. The length of the CDR3 is 16 residues. CDR3 loop: CASNGQKSSYNSPLHF. Here the CDR3 DNA reads TGTGCCAGCAACGGACAGAAGAGCTCCTATAATTCACCCCTCCACTTT.

The V gene is TRBV6-5, the J gene TRBJ2-7; maybe TRBD2 (5 bases). CDR3 length: 13 amino acids. Trimming shortened V by 5 bases and J by 6 bases, and 14 bases separated the two germline ends. CDR1 is MNHEY and CDR2 is SVGAGI in the germline V gene. CDR3 sequence: CASSKTPEGEQYF. The CDR3 nucleotides read TGTGCCAGCAGTAAAACACCAGAGGGCGAGCAGTACTTC.

This clone was seen only a few times. The chain links TRBV19 to TRBJ1-5, with 7 bases lining up with TRBD1. Trimming at V came to 7 bases and at J to 4 bases, leaving 13 bases not matched to a gene. The V gene's germline CDR1 is LNHDA and CDR2 SQIVND (reference sequence). The CDR3 contains 16 residues. This chain's CDR3 is CASTTNRGTYNQPQHF. For the CDR3, the DNA is TGTGCCAGTACCACAAACAGGGGAACTTATAATCAGCCCCAGCATTTT.

The J gene is TRBJ1-2, the V gene TRBV29-1, with TRBD1 matching 8 bases. The V gene end was trimmed by 2 bases and the J gene end by 4 bases; junction bases not matched to a gene: 15. Germline CDR1 SQVTM, CDR2 ANQGSEA. The CDR3 spans 17 residues. The CDR3 spells CSVESADRGRLGYGYTF. CDR3 in DNA: TGCAGCGTTGAATCTGCCGACAGGGGAAGGTTGGGCTATGGCTACACCTTC.

The chain is built from TRBV28 and TRBJ1-2, with TRBD1 matching 8 bases. Germline trimming cut 5 bases from V and 7 bases from J; bases unmatched to any gene: 12. The V gene's germline CDR1 is MDHEN and CDR2 SYDVKM. This CDR3 spans 15 amino acids. In nucleotides, the CDR3 is TGTGCCAGCAGTATCCCCCCGACAGGGGTCGCTGGCTACACCTTC. Amino acid sequence: CASSIPPTGVAGYTF.

The genes are TRBV10-3 and TRBJ2-1; no clear D. V lost 0 bases, J lost 10 bases, and 7 bases lay in between. The CDR3 has 12 residues. The germline V gene has CDR1 ENHRY and CDR2 SYGVKD. For the CDR3, the DNA is TGTGCCATCAGTGAGTCGTTGCGGGAGCAGTTCTTC. This codes for CAISESLREQFF.

This chain joins TRBV6-5 and TRBJ1-1; D uncertain. The germline CDR1 and CDR2 sequences are MNHEY and SVGAGI. V shed 6 bases and J shed 7 bases, with 18 bases lying between them. The CDR3 covers 14 residues. This chain's CDR3 is CASRRRADGSEAFF. CDR3 nucleotide sequence: TGTGCCAGCAGACGGAGGGCGGATGGGAGTGAAGCTTTCTTT.

The J gene is TRBJ1-1, the V gene TRBV7-8, with no clear D. Trimming took off 6 bases at V and 1 base at J, with 6 bases between the two ends. Germline lookup yields CDR1 SGHVS and CDR2 FQNEAQ. The CDR3 has 12 amino acids. The CDR3 reads CASRRQNTEAFF. The CDR3 bases are TGTGCCAGCAGGCGGCAGAACACTGAAGCTTTCTTT. Drawing the rest from reference TRBV7-8 and TRBJ1-1, the complete variable domain is GAGVSQSPRYKVAKRGQDVALRCDPISGHVSLFWYQQALGQGPEFLTYFQNEAQLDKSGLPSDRFFAERPEGSVSTLKIQRTQQEDSAVYLCASRRQNTEAFFGQGTRLTVV.

This clone has just one count. This chain uses TRBV7-2 with TRBJ2-2; 9 bases align to TRBD2. This CDR3 spans 17 amino acids. V trimming: 1 base; J trimming: 4 bases; junction bases outside the gene matches: 7. Germline CDR1 SGHTA, CDR2 FQGNSA. The CDR3 region has the DNA TGTGCCAGCAGCTTAGTAATACTAGCGGGCGCCACCGGGGAGCTGTTTTTT. It is translated as CASSLVILAGATGELFF.

The rearrangement joins TRBV9 to TRBJ1-1, with D maybe TRBD1 (6 bases). The ends were cut back, 3 bases at V and 10 bases at J, with 22 bases in the middle. The CDR3 totals 15 residues. CDR1 and CDR2 from the germline V gene are SGDLS and YYNGEE. The CDR3 spells CASSGRPRDTYGAFF. The CDR3 DNA reads as TGTGCCAGCAGCGGTAGACCCCGGGACACGTATGGAGCTTTCTTT.

In this sample, this clone turned up a few times. This sequence joins TRBV7-2 and TRBJ2-5; a possible D gene is TRBD2 (6 bases). V was clipped by 4 bases and J by 7 bases, with 7 bases between them. This CDR3 has 11 residues. Germline CDR1 reads SGHTA; CDR2 reads FQGNSA. CDR3 loop: CASSYGGTQYF. The CDR3 nucleotides read TGTGCCAGCAGCTACGGGGGGACCCAGTACTTC.

The chain uses TRBV7-8 and TRBJ1-1; TRBD1 is a possible D gene (5 bases). The germline V and J ends were trimmed by 0 bases and 0 bases, with 14 bases remaining between them. Germline CDR1 and CDR2: SGHVS and FQNEAQ. The length of the CDR3 is 17 residues. CDR3 nucleotides: TGTGCCAGCAGCTTAGCAAACGGGGGGATCATGAACACTGAAGCTTTCTTT. This codes for CASSLANGGIMNTEAFF.

On this clone: The sample holds other DNA sequences that translate to the same CDR3. The J gene is TRBJ2-2, the V gene TRBV7-2, with 8 bases matching TRBD2. V was pared by 4 bases and J by 2 bases, with 15 bases of the junction left unmatched. Germline CDR1 reads SGHTA; CDR2 reads FQGNSA. The CDR3 has 19 residues. CDR3 sequence reads: CASSSAPPTSVQNTGELFF. CDR3 nucleotides: TGTGCCAGCAGCTCAGCCCCCCCGACTAGCGTTCAAAACACCGGGGAGCTGTTTTTT.

The chain employs TRBV10-3 and TRBJ2-1; D might be TRBD1 (6 bases). Trimming left V 2 bases short and J 8 bases short, with 13 bases between. The CDR3 contains 14 residues. CDR1 is ENHRY and CDR2 is SYGVKD in the germline V gene. The CDR3 spells CAISENFRGDEQFF. For the CDR3, the DNA is TGTGCCATCAGTGAGAATTTCAGGGGCGATGAGCAGTTCTTC.

This chain joins TRBV29-1 and TRBJ2-7, with 9 positions matching TRBD1. Looked up from germline, CDR1 is SQVTM and CDR2 is ANQGSEA. Germline trimming cut 4 bases from V and 5 bases from J; bases unmatched to any gene: 9. This CDR3 has 14 residues. The DNA for the CDR3 is TGCAGCGTTGGTGGGACAGGGTACCCCCACGAGCAGTACTTC. This sequence encodes CSVGGTGYPHEQYF.

The genes are TRBV2 and TRBJ2-5; 10 nucleotides agree with TRBD2. Germline V CDR1 and CDR2: SNHLY, FYNNEI. V shed 7 bases and J 2 bases; nucleotides not matched to a gene: 4. The CDR3 covers 14 residues. DNA for the CDR3: TGTGCCAGCAAAGGACTAGCGGAACAAGAGACCCAGTACTTC. Translated: CASKGLAEQETQYF. The variable domain in full, with the rest retrieved from reference TRBV2 and TRBJ2-5, is EPEVTQTPSHQVTQMGQEVILRCVPISNHLYFYWYRQILGQKVEFLVSFYNNEISEKSEIFDDQFSVERPDGSNFTLKIRSTKLEDSAMYFCASKGLAEQETQYFGPGTRLLVL.

The rearrangement joins TRBV11-2 to TRBJ2-1; 8 bases are a match to TRBD2. The CDR3 is 16 amino acids. V dropped 4 bases and J dropped 4; count of bases not matched to a gene: 9. The germline V gene has CDR1 SGHAT and CDR2 FQNNGV. The CDR3 is CASSSGGQDFYNEQFF. Here the CDR3 DNA reads TGTGCCAGCAGCTCGGGGGGGCAGGACTTTTACAATGAGCAGTTCTTC.

The gene calls are TRBV7-9 and TRBJ2-3; D remains unclear. The length of the CDR3 is 15 residues. Germline assignment: CDR1 SEHNR and CDR2 FQNEAQ (reference sequence). V shed 1 base and J shed 0 bases, with 8 bases lying between them. CDR3 protein: CASSLGDTSTDTQYF. The CDR3 DNA is TGTGCCAGCAGCTTAGGAGACACCAGCACAGATACGCAGTATTTT.

CDR3 DNA: TGTGCCAGCAGCCATCGACTAGCGGGGGGCGATGAGCAGTACTTC. It specifies CASSHRLAGGDEQYF. The chain has TRBV14 and TRBJ2-5, with TRBD2 identical over 13 bases. The CDR3 covers 15 residues. J lost 11 bases, V lost 3 bases, and 9 bases had no gene match. The germline V gene encodes CDR1 SGHDN and CDR2 FVKESK.

The rearrangement joins TRBV6-1 to TRBJ2-7; TRBD2 is a possible D gene (5 bases). The V end was cut by 2 bases, the J end by 7 bases, with 12 bases between. The CDR3 covers 13 residues. Germline V gene sequence: CDR1 MNHNS, CDR2 SASEGT. CDR3: CASSEMRAGEQYF. The CDR3, as DNA: TGTGCCAGCAGTGAAATGAGGGCAGGAGAGCAGTACTTC.

CDR3 sequence: CASSLGGRGSGNTIYF. The CDR3 DNA follows: TGCGCCAGCAGCTTGGGCGGTAGGGGCTCTGGAAACACCATATATTTT. The rearrangement links TRBV5-1 to TRBJ1-3, with D possibly TRBD1 on 5 matching bases. V lost 0 bases and J 0 bases, leaving 10 bases between the germline ends. The CDR3 is 16 residues long. Germline CDR1 SGHRS, CDR2 YFSETQ.

V and J are TRBV6-1 and TRBJ2-7, with D possibly matching TRBD1 (5 bases). CDR3 length equals 15 residues. CDR1 and CDR2 from the germline V gene are MNHNS and SASEGT. Trimming took off 3 bases at V and 5 bases at J, with 17 bases between the two ends. DNA for the CDR3: TGTGCCAGCAGTGATTTTTTGCGTCAGGGTGACGAGCAGTACTTC. This encodes CASSDFLRQGDEQYF.

The J gene is TRBJ2-1, the V gene TRBV29-1; 7 nucleotides match TRBD2. After removal of 4 bases from V and 6 bases from J, the junction contained 12 bases not matched to a gene. The CDR3 sequence is 15 residues long. Per germline, CDR1 SQVTM and CDR2 ANQGSEA. DNA for the CDR3: TGCAGCGTTGTCCTGGGGGAGGGCGATGGCAATGAGCAGTTCTTC. Its translation is CSVVLGEGDGNEQFF.

This clone showed up just a few times. The chain has TRBV19 and TRBJ2-3; TRBD2 matches at 8 bases. CDR3 size: 16 residues. The junction had 7 bases not matched to a gene; V was cut back by 5 bases and J by 0 bases. The V gene's germline CDR1 is LNHDA and CDR2 SQIVND (reference sequence). DNA for the CDR3: TGTGCCAGTAGTCGGCCTAGCGGGCCTAGCACAGATACGCAGTATTTT. Its translation is CASSRPSGPSTDTQYF.

This clone was observed a handful of times. This sequence joins TRBV2 and TRBJ2-4; weak D call: TRBD1 (6 bases). The CDR3 runs to 14 residues. Germline loops: CDR1 SNHLY, CDR2 FYNNEI. The germline V and J ends were trimmed by 6 bases and 0 bases, with 9 bases remaining between them. The CDR3 sequence: CASREDRAKNIQYF. Written as DNA, the CDR3 is TGTGCCAGCAGGGAGGACAGAGCCAAAAACATTCAGTACTTC.

This clone occurred once. The CDR3 DNA reads TGTGCCAGTAGTCTCGTGGACACTTACGAGCAGTACTTC. This sequence encodes CASSLVDTYEQYF. The chain recombines TRBV19 with TRBJ2-7; D perhaps matches TRBD1 (5 bases). V was clipped by 5 bases and J by 4 bases, with 12 bases between them. The germline V gene encodes CDR1 LNHDA and CDR2 SQIVND (reference sequence). CDR3 length: 13 amino acids.